Listed below are T cell receptor beta chains from one sample, sequenced in a study of cytomegalovirus exposure and HLA in healthy donors. Assay: immunoSEQ multiplex PCR; the TCRdb copy retains only in-frame clones and omits some. The sample consists of 100,000 to 150,000 clones, roughly four fifths of them appearing once. The source material was PBMCs. The receptors come from a woman aged 45-60 years in good health and CMV-seropositive. CDR3s include the opening cysteine and the closing phenylalanine or tryptophan. The order of the fields is J gene, V gene, clone size, D gene, CDR3 protein, CDR3 DNA. D genes are given only for firm matches. Not every row has a clone size; where given, it reads once, few, many or a size class.

j_call: TRBJ2-1
v_call: TRBV7-2
clone_size: many
d_call: TRBD1
cdr3_aa: CASSLVGTGVRNEQFF
cdr3_nt: TGTGCCAGCAGCTTAGTTGGGACAGGGGTGAGGAATGAGCAGTTCTTC

j_call: TRBJ2-7
v_call: TRBV19
clone_size: -
d_call: -
cdr3_aa: CATGDTKYEQYF
cdr3_nt: TGTGCCACTGGGGACACAAAATACGAGCAGTACTTC

j_call: TRBJ2-7
v_call: TRBV29-1
clone_size: -
d_call: TRBD2
cdr3_aa: CSVEVSSGVSEQYF
cdr3_nt: TGCAGCGTTGAAGTAAGTAGCGGGGTATCCGAGCAGTACTTC

j_call: TRBJ2-1
v_call: TRBV20-1
clone_size: -
d_call: TRBD1
cdr3_aa: CSAGDSHEQFF
cdr3_nt: TGCAGTGCTGGGGACAGCCATGAGCAGTTCTTC

j_call: TRBJ1-4
v_call: TRBV9
clone_size: -
d_call: TRBD1
cdr3_aa: CASSVAGTGVEKLFF
cdr3_nt: TGTGCCAGCAGCGTCGCCGGGACAGGAGTAGAAAAACTGTTTTTT

j_call: TRBJ1-2
v_call: TRBV6-1
clone_size: -
d_call: TRBD1
cdr3_aa: CASSEVRDRGGYTF
cdr3_nt: TGTGCCAGCAGTGAAGTCCGTGACAGGGGCGGCTACACCTTC

j_call: TRBJ2-3
v_call: TRBV2
clone_size: few
d_call: TRBD2
cdr3_aa: CASRISGGADTQYF
cdr3_nt: TGTGCCAGCAGGATTAGCGGGGGGGCGGATACGCAGTATTTT

j_call: TRBJ2-7
v_call: TRBV5-1
clone_size: few
d_call: TRBD1
cdr3_aa: CASSPSDRGRSYEQYF
cdr3_nt: TGCGCCAGCAGCCCGTCGGACAGGGGGCGGTCTTACGAGCAGTACTTC

j_call: TRBJ2-3
v_call: TRBV6-6
clone_size: -
d_call: -
cdr3_aa: CASSYGGGLAGDTQYF
cdr3_nt: TGTGCCAGCAGCTACGGTGGGGGCCTAGCTGGAGATACGCAGTATTTT

j_call: TRBJ2-2
v_call: TRBV9
clone_size: -
d_call: TRBD2
cdr3_aa: CASSPQTVLAGTGELFF
cdr3_nt: TGTGCCAGCAGCCCACAGACAGTACTAGCGGGGACCGGGGAGCTGTTTTTT

j_call: TRBJ1-2
v_call: TRBV18
clone_size: -
d_call: -
cdr3_aa: CASSPRTASYYGYTF
cdr3_nt: TGTGCCAGCTCACCACGGACAGCCTCCTACTATGGCTACACCTTC

j_call: TRBJ2-5
v_call: TRBV7-7
clone_size: -
d_call: TRBD1
cdr3_aa: CASSFDRGETQYF
cdr3_nt: TGTGCCAGCAGCTTCGACAGGGGAGAGACCCAGTACTTC

j_call: TRBJ2-7
v_call: TRBV6-1
clone_size: -
d_call: -
cdr3_aa: CASSEPTRPGYEQYF
cdr3_nt: TGTGCCAGCAGTGAACCGACACGACCAGGCTACGAGCAGTACTTC